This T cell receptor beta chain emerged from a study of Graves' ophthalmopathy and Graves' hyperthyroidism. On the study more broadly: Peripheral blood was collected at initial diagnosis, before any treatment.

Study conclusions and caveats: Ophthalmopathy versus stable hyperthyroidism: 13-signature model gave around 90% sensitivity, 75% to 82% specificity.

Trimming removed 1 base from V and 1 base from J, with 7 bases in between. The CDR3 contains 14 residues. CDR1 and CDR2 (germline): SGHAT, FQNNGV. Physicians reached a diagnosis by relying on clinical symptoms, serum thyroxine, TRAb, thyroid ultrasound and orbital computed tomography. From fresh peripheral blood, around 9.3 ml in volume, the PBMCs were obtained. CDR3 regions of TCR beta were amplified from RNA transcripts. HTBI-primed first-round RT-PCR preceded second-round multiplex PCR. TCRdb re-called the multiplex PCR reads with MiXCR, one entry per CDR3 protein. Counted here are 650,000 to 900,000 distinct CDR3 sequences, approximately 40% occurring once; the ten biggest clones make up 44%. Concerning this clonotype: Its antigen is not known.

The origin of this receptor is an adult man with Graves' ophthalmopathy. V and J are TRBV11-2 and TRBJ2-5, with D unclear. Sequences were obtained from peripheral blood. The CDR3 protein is CASSLVGFQETQYF. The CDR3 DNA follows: TGTGCCAGCAGCTTAGTGGGGTTCCAAGAGACCCAGTACTTC.